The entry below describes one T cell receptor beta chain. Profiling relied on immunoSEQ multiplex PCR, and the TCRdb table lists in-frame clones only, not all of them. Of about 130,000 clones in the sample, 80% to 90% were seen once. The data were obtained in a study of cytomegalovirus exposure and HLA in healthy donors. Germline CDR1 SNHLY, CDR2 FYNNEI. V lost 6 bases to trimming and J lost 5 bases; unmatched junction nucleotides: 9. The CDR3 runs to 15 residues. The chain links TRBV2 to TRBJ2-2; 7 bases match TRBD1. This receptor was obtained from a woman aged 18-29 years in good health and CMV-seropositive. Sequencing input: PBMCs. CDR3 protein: CASRGVTGLTGELFF. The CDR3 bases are TGTGCCAGCAGAGGAGTGACAGGGCTGACCGGGGAGCTGTTTTTT.